The 9 T cell receptor beta chains reported below all come from one sample, sequenced in a study of CD8 T cells in ankylosing spondylitis. TCRdb independently ran MiXCR on the 5' RACE reads; one entry per CDR3 protein. The repertoire includes hundreds of thousands of distinct CDR3 sequences, around 9.1% of them detected once, and around 7% sits in the top ten. The sequenced material came from blood, either unsorted or a sorted T cell fraction (not recorded which). Source of these receptors: a male donor with ankylosing spondylitis or in good health (not recorded which).

This clonotype was counted ten times or more. This chain uses TRBV10-3 with TRBJ2-7; the match to TRBD2 covers 8 bases. Germline V lookup: CDR1 ENHRY, CDR2 SYGVKD. V was pared by 5 bases and J by 6 bases, with 12 bases of the junction left unmatched. The CDR3 covers 15 residues. DNA for the CDR3: TGTGCCATCAGTCCCTCCGACGGGAGCGGGAGCGAGCAGTACTTC. Translated, it gives CAISPSDGSGSEQYF.

Many counts were recorded for this clonotype. The rearrangement uses TRBV20-1 and TRBJ1-5; D gene unclear. Germline-derived CDR1 and CDR2 are DFQATT and SNEGSKA (reference sequence). This CDR3 has 14 amino acids. Trimming shortened V by 0 bases and J by 3 bases, and 9 bases separated the two germline ends. CDR3 sequence reads: CSAREGKYNQPQHF. The CDR3 region has the DNA TGCAGTGCTAGAGAGGGTAAATACAATCAGCCCCAGCATTTT.

Many counts were recorded for this clonotype. This chain's CDR3 is CASSRISGRETQYF. The CDR3 bases are TGTGCCAGCAGCCGAATAAGCGGGAGAGAGACCCAGTACTTC. The rearrangement links TRBV12-3 or TRBV12-4 to TRBJ2-5, with 8 bases aligning to TRBD2. The trim removed 6 bases at V and 4 bases at J, leaving 7 bases unmatched. The CDR3 runs to 14 residues.

This clonotype was counted between two and nine times. J is TRBJ2-1 and V is TRBV20-1; 14 nucleotides agree with TRBD2. This CDR3 spans 15 amino acids. The junction had 0 bases not matched to a gene; V was cut back by 1 base and J by 4 bases. Germline V gene data show CDR1 as DFQATT and CDR2 as SNEGSKA (reference sequence). The CDR3 DNA reads as TGCAGTGCTAGAGGACTAGCGGGGGGGTACAATGAGCAGTTCTTC. As protein: CSARGLAGGYNEQFF.

On this clonotype itself: This could be a read error, since a much larger clone is one nucleotide away. The chain combines TRBV12-3 or TRBV12-4 with TRBJ2-2; TRBD2 might be the D (6 bases). CDR3 length: 15 amino acids. Trimming pared 5 bases from V and 6 bases from J, leaving 16 bases between. This CDR3 reads CASSLAGLIAGELFF. The CDR3 DNA reads TGTGCCAGCAGTCTTGCGGGGTTAATCGCCGGGGAGCTGTTTTTT.

This clonotype was counted between two and nine times. V usage is TRBV6-6 and J usage is TRBJ2-7; tentatively, D is TRBD2 (5 bases). This CDR3 has 12 residues. Germline V CDR1 and CDR2: MNHNY, SVGAGI (reference sequence). Trimming took 6 bases from V and 10 from J, leaving 16 bases between them. The CDR3 DNA follows: TGTGCCAGCAGCCCCCTGGAGGCAATACAGTACTTC. Protein: CASSPLEAIQYF.

In its sample, this clonotype was seen many times. The gene calls are TRBV20-1 and TRBJ1-6; D is perhaps TRBD1 (5 bases). Germline values: CDR1 DFQATT, CDR2 SNEGSKA (reference sequence). Trimming cost V 0 bases and J 7 bases, with 16 bases left between them. The CDR3 spans 16 residues. The CDR3 DNA is TGCAGTGCTAGAGATTACGGCCAGGGTGGCAATTCACCCCTCCACTTT. Amino acids: CSARDYGQGGNSPLHF.

The sample holds many counts of this clonotype. This chain uses TRBV5-5 with TRBJ1-1; D is ambiguous. V lost 0 bases and J 1 base, leaving 10 bases between the germline ends. This CDR3 is built from 15 residues. CDR1 is SGHKS, CDR2 YYEKEE, per germline (reference sequence). The CDR3 nucleotides are TGTGCCAGCAGCTTGGAGGGCCTCCCGAACACTGAAGCTTTCTTT. Protein: CASSLEGLPNTEAFF.

This rearrangement joins TRBV6-2 or TRBV6-3 to TRBJ2-2; perhaps TRBD1 as D (5 bases). The V gene lost 7 bases and the J gene lost 2 bases, with 14 bases spanning the gap. This CDR3 spans 15 amino acids. From germline, CDR1 is MNHEY and CDR2 SVGEGT. The CDR3 DNA is TGTGCCAGCAACTACCAGACAGTTAACACCGGGGAGCTGTTTTTT. Encoded protein: CASNYQTVNTGELFF.